This T cell receptor beta chain derives from a study of blood T cell repertoires in COVID-19. As for the study in general: COVID-19 samples from acute and convalescent phases originated in the United States, Italy and Spain.

Some clones are missing from TCRdb's copy, which holds only in-frame ones; the method was immunoSEQ multiplex PCR. The repertoire includes some 300,000 clones, roughly 90% of them detected once, and less than 3.5% sits in the top ten. Ages ranged from roughly 18 to 100 years, with residence in 24 US areas. Participants had their cohort set by participant-reported clinical history. A PCR-confirmed or clinician-diagnosed COVID-19 case had contacted exposed participants within 2 weeks of entry. Material for sequencing was PBMCs or T cells enriched from blood (not recorded which). This receptor was obtained from a woman in her 50s who had been exposed to COVID-19.

CDR3 coding DNA: TGTGCCAGCAGTGTAGTAGCAGAAGGCTACACCTTC. It translates to CASSVVAEGYTF. The chain employs TRBV2 and TRBJ1-2; D is unclear. With 4 bases removed from V and 8 bases from J, the gap between germline ends came to 11 bases. CDR1 and CDR2 (germline): SNHLY, FYNNEI. The CDR3 runs 12 residues.